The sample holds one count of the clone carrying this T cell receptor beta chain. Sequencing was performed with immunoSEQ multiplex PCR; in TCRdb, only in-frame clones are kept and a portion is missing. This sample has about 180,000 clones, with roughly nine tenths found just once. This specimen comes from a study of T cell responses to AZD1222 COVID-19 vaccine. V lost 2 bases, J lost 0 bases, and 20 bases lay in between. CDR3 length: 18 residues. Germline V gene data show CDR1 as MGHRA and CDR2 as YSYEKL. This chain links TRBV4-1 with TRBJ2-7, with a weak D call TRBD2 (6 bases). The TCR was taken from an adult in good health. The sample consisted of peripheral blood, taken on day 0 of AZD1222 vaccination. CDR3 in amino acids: CASSQLDMGLISSYEQYF. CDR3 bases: TGCGCCAGCAGCCAACTCGATATGGGACTCATCTCCTCCTACGAGCAGTACTTC.